This T cell receptor (beta chain) stems from a study of blood T cell repertoires in COVID-19. CDR1 SGHRS and CDR2 YFSETQ come from the germline V gene. Trimming removed 5 bases from V and 7 bases from J; junction bases left unmatched: 9. This CDR3 is built from 14 residues. In the authors' workflow: Reference gene primer amplification gave estimated nucleated cell counts. The method was immunoSEQ multiplex PCR; TCRdb's version includes in-frame clones alone and lacks a portion of them. Clone size and the V and J calls come from that table; the DNA yielded D and trimming. The data show around 99,000 clones, around 79% seen once.

The V gene is TRBV5-1, the J gene TRBJ2-1; 7 nucleotides align to TRBD2. Sequenced sample: peripheral blood. The TCR originated in a woman aged 80 or older with active or convalescent COVID-19. CDR3 nucleotide sequence: TGCGCCAGCAGTACAATAGCGGGTGGGAATGAGCAGTTCTTC. This sequence encodes CASSTIAGGNEQFF.